Listed here are 21 T cell receptor beta chains from one sample, sequenced in a study of OX40 agonist ivuxolimab in advanced cancers. Assay: immunoSEQ multiplex PCR; the TCRdb copy retains only in-frame clones and omits some. The table shows under 95,000 clones, with 91% occurring only once. The sample in question was CD4+ or CD8+ T cells sorted from blood, obtained in a trial of the OX40 agonist ivuxolimab. These receptors originate from an adult with an advanced solid tumor such as melanoma, head and neck, liver or kidney cancer.

V usage is TRBV6-5 and J usage is TRBJ2-7; D tentatively fits TRBD1 or TRBD2 (7 bases each). CDR1 and CDR2 from the germline V gene are MNHEY and SVGAGI. CDR3 length: 15 residues. V was cut by 2 bases and J by 3 bases, with 14 bases left in between. The DNA of the CDR3 is TGTGCCAGCAGTTACGTTCAGGGGGGGAACTACGAGCAGTACTTC. Amino acid sequence: CASSYVQGGNYEQYF.

The genes are TRBV11-3 and TRBJ2-1; the match to TRBD1 covers 7 bases. With V trimmed by 5 bases and J by 8 bases, 6 bases remained unmatched. Germline V gene data show CDR1 as SGHNT and CDR2 as YENEEA. This CDR3 is 13 amino acids long. CDR3 region: CASSQRGRDEQFF. The DNA for the CDR3 is TGTGCCAGCAGCCAGAGGGGGCGGGATGAGCAGTTCTTC.

CDR3 amino acids: CAISESYPGGEKLFF. The CDR3, as DNA: TGTGCCATCAGTGAGTCGTACCCCGGTGGGGAAAAACTGTTTTTT. J is TRBJ1-4 and V is TRBV10-3; D is unresolved. V was cut by 0 bases and J by 8 bases, with 13 bases left in between. This CDR3 is 15 amino acids long. Germline CDR1 is ENHRY and CDR2 is SYGVKD.

The V call is TRBV30, the J call TRBJ2-1; 8 nucleotides line up with TRBD2. V lost 7 bases to trimming and J lost 0 bases; unmatched junction nucleotides: 5. CDR3 length: 14 amino acids. Germline CDR1 is GTSNPN and CDR2 is SVGIG (reference sequence). In nucleotides, the CDR3 is TGTGCCTCGAACCTAGCGGGCTCCTACAATGAGCAGTTCTTC. Protein sequence: CASNLAGSYNEQFF.

V usage is TRBV6-5 and J usage is TRBJ1-5; TRBD1 matches at 10 bases. CDR3 length: 14 amino acids. V shed 2 bases and J 6 bases; nucleotides not matched to a gene: 1. CDR1 is MNHEY, CDR2 SVGAGI, per germline. The DNA of the CDR3 is TGTGCCAGCAGTTACGACAGGGGGCTTCAGCCCCAGCATTTT. This codes for CASSYDRGLQPQHF.

This clone has a handful of counts. The chain joins TRBV28 to TRBJ2-7; D may be TRBD2 (6 bases). The V gene's germline CDR1 is MDHEN and CDR2 SYDVKM. V lost 4 bases and J lost 4, with 14 bases in between. There are 14 residues in the CDR3. CDR3 amino acids: CASSYRTLAYEQYF. Here the CDR3 DNA reads TGTGCCAGCAGTTACAGGACCCTAGCGTACGAGCAGTACTTC.

The chain carries TRBV6-5 and TRBJ2-1; the D gene is possibly TRBD1 (6 bases). Between the trimmed V and J ends, which lost 2 bases and 10 bases, there was a span of 15 bases. Germline V lookup: CDR1 MNHEY, CDR2 SVGAGI. The CDR3 runs 14 residues. Written as DNA, the CDR3 is TGTGCCAGCAGTTACGTAGGGGGACCATTGGAGCAGTTCTTC. Its translation is CASSYVGGPLEQFF.

The chain employs TRBV27 and TRBJ2-7; D perhaps matches TRBD1 (6 bases). V was clipped by 5 bases and J by 6 bases, with 14 bases between them. The germline gives CDR1 MNHEY, CDR2 SMNVEV (reference sequence). This CDR3 comprises 13 residues. CDR3: CASSTISRGEQYF. DNA for the CDR3: TGTGCCAGCAGTACAATCTCCAGGGGCGAGCAGTACTTC.

The chain has TRBV2 and TRBJ2-7; 9 bases map to TRBD2. The CDR3 runs 14 residues. Germline values: CDR1 SNHLY, CDR2 FYNNEI. The V and J ends lost 5 bases and 2 bases, in that order; junction bases with no gene match: 4. CDR3 bases: TGTGCCAGCAGTCTTTTAGCGGGGGCCTACGAGCAGTACTTC. Protein: CASSLLAGAYEQYF.

The J gene is TRBJ2-3, the V gene TRBV14; a possible D gene is TRBD1 (6 bases). Trimming removed 4 bases at V and 3 bases at J, with 14 bases between. The CDR3 length is 15 residues. The germline V gene has CDR1 SGHDN and CDR2 FVKESK. The CDR3 protein is CASSPPRGWTDTQYF. CDR3 nucleotide sequence: TGTGCCAGCAGCCCCCCTAGGGGGTGGACAGATACGCAGTATTTT.

The CDR3 here is CASSLWAGTEAFF. For the CDR3, the DNA is TGTGCCAGCAGCTTATGGGCCGGCACTGAAGCTTTCTTT. V and J are TRBV7-2 and TRBJ1-1; unclear D gene. In germline, CDR1 is SGHTA, CDR2 FQGNSA. The CDR3 is 13 amino acids. V was cut by 2 bases and J by 4 bases, with 8 bases left in between.

J is TRBJ2-3 and V is TRBV11-2; 13 positions agree with TRBD2. V shed 6 bases, J shed 4 bases, and the junction held 13 bases outside the gene matches. The CDR3 length is 18 residues. Germline CDR1 SGHAT, CDR2 FQNNGV. The CDR3 DNA follows: TGTGCCAGCAGTTTTAGGGGCCGGACTAGCGGGAGCCCAGATACGCAGTATTTT. Translation gives CASSFRGRTSGSPDTQYF.

This rearrangement joins TRBV6-6 to TRBJ2-7; TRBD2 agrees at 7 bases. CDR3 length: 15 amino acids. Germline V gives CDR1 MNHNY, CDR2 SVGAGI (reference sequence). Trimming cost V 5 bases and J 7 bases; bases outside gene matches: 14. CDR3 DNA: TGTGCCAGCAGTCCCCCTAGCGGCCCGGGGCATGAGCAGTACTTC. It codes for CASSPPSGPGHEQYF.

This clone has just one count. The CDR3 sequence: CARSAREGYGYTF. In DNA form, the CDR3 reads TGTGCCAGAAGCGCCAGGGAGGGCTATGGCTACACCTTC. The chain employs TRBV5-3 and TRBJ1-2, with D tentatively TRBD1 (5 bases). TRBV5-3 qualifies as an ORF whose function is uncertain. The CDR3 loop spans 13 amino acids. Trimming cost V 4 bases and J 4 bases, with 11 bases left between them.

This chain joins TRBV4-1 and TRBJ1-1, with 7 bases identical to TRBD1. This CDR3 contains 15 residues. The trim removed 0 bases at V and 10 bases at J, leaving 11 bases unmatched. Per germline, CDR1 MGHRA and CDR2 YSYEKL. CDR3: CASSQEHGRQGGAFF. CDR3 bases: TGCGCCAGCAGCCAAGAGCATGGGCGGCAGGGGGGAGCTTTCTTT.

This chain connects TRBV19 to TRBJ1-1; possibly TRBD1 for D (5 bases). Germline CDR1 and CDR2: LNHDA and SQIVND (reference sequence). Trimming cost V 9 bases and J 5 bases, with 10 bases left between them. This CDR3 is built from 11 residues. The CDR3 DNA follows: TGTGCCAGCGCGGGGGGAACTGAAGCTTTCTTT. It encodes CASAGGTEAFF.

This chain connects TRBV6-5 to TRBJ1-6, with D possibly TRBD1 on 6 matching bases. Trimming cost V 0 bases and J 7 bases, with 10 bases left between them. Germline CDR1 is MNHEY and CDR2 is SVGAGI. This CDR3 has 15 residues. CDR3 region: CASSYSDSSNSPLHF. Written as DNA, the CDR3 is TGTGCCAGCAGTTACTCGGACAGCAGCAATTCACCCCTCCACTTT.

The V call is TRBV6-5, the J call TRBJ1-2; D possibly corresponds to TRBD1 (5 bases). V was shortened by 2 bases and J by 0 bases, with 10 bases between the two germline ends. This CDR3 is built from 15 residues. CDR1 is MNHEY, CDR2 SVGAGI, per germline. The CDR3 spells CASSYSGASNYGYTF. As DNA, the CDR3 is TGTGCCAGCAGTTACAGCGGGGCCTCTAACTATGGCTACACCTTC.

The rearrangement uses TRBV19 and TRBJ2-5; D is unresolved. V was shortened by 1 base and J by 1 base, with 7 bases between the two germline ends. Looked up from germline, CDR1 is LNHDA and CDR2 is SQIVND (reference sequence). There are 14 residues in the CDR3. This CDR3 is CASSIGQRQETQYF. In DNA form, the CDR3 reads TGTGCCAGTAGTATAGGGCAGCGCCAAGAGACCCAGTACTTC.

This rearrangement joins TRBV10-2 to TRBJ1-5, with a tentative D call TRBD1 (5 bases). V lost 5 bases, J lost 4 bases, and 12 bases lay in between. The CDR3 loop spans 14 amino acids. Germline V lookup: CDR1 WSHSY, CDR2 SAAADI. The CDR3 region has the DNA TGCGCCAGCAGTTCCAGGGCTAGGAATCAGCCCCAGCATTTT. Amino acids: CASSSRARNQPQHF.

The genes are TRBV2 and TRBJ2-1, with D perhaps TRBD2 (5 bases). The CDR3 is 14 amino acids. Trimming took off 6 bases at V and 5 bases at J, with 14 bases between the two ends. CDR1 is SNHLY and CDR2 is FYNNEI in the germline V gene. The DNA of the CDR3 is TGTGCCAGCAGGGCACGCGCGGGTAACAATGAGCAGTTCTTC. This sequence encodes CASRARAGNNEQFF. The complete variable domain, with remaining parts taken from reference TRBV2 and TRBJ2-1, reads EPEVTQTPSHQVTQMGQEVILRCVPISNHLYFYWYRQILGQKVEFLVSFYNNEISEKSEIFDDQFSVERPDGSNFTLKIRSTKLEDSAMYFCASRARAGNNEQFFGPGTRLTVL.